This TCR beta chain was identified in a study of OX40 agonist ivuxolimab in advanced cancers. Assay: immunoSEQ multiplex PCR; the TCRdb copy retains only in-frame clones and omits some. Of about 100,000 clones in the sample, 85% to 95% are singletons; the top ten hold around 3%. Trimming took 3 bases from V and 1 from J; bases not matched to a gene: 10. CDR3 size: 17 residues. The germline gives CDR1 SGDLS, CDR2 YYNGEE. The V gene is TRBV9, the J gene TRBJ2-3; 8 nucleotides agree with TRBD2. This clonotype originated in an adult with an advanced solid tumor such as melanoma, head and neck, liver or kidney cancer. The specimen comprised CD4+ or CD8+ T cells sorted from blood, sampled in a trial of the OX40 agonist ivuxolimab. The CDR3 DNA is TGTGCCAGCAGCGCGTTCTATAGCGGGAAGGGCACAGATACGCAGTATTTT. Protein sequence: CASSAFYSGKGTDTQYF.